A selection of T cell receptor beta chains follows, all from one sample in a study of cytomegalovirus exposure and HLA in healthy donors. Using immunoSEQ multiplex PCR, the repertoire was profiled, and TCRdb retains in-frame clones only, with some absent. The data show about 130,000 clones, approximately 91% seen once. The specimen was PBMCs. These receptors originate from a man younger than 45 in good health and CMV-seronegative. The CDR3 runs from the conserved cysteine through the conserved F or W. Fields, in order: V gene, J gene, D gene, CDR3 protein, CDR3 DNA. D genes are given only for firm matches.

TRBV2,TRBJ2-7,.,CASIQDREGEQYF,TGTGCCAGCATTCAGGACAGGGAGGGCGAGCAGTACTTC
TRBV29-1,TRBJ2-4,.,CSVESPGNIQYF,TGCAGCGTTGAATCGCCAGGAAACATTCAGTACTTC
TRBV27,TRBJ1-2,.,CASSLGVNYGYTF,TGTGCCAGCAGTTTAGGAGTTAACTATGGCTACACCTTC
TRBV29-1,TRBJ1-2,TRBD1,CSVGRDRDYGYTF,TGCAGCGTAGGCCGGGACAGGGACTATGGCTACACCTTC
TRBV2,TRBJ1-1,TRBD1,CASSLNRGWATEAFF,TGTGCCAGCAGTTTGAACAGGGGGTGGGCCACTGAAGCTTTCTTT
TRBV5-1,TRBJ2-2,.,CASSPLPGQMNTGELFF,TGCGCCAGCAGCCCTTTACCCGGACAAATGAACACCGGGGAGCTGTTTTTT
TRBV30,TRBJ2-3,TRBD2,CAWSGSGSLSDTQYF,TGTGCCTGGAGTGGTAGCGGGAGTTTGTCAGATACGCAGTATTTT
TRBV9,TRBJ2-3,.,CASSSAGGSTDTQYF,TGTGCCAGCAGCTCGGCAGGGGGGAGCACAGATACGCAGTATTTT
TRBV18,TRBJ2-7,TRBD2,CASSPGLAGTYEQYF,TGTGCCAGCTCACCAGGGCTAGCGGGAACCTACGAGCAGTACTTC
TRBV7-9,TRBJ1-1,TRBD1,CASSLGTGLIGRAEAFF,TGTGCCAGCAGCTTGGGGACAGGGCTCATCGGGAGGGCTGAAGCTTTCTTT
TRBV27,TRBJ2-5,TRBD2,CASSSPSGKETQYF,TGTGCCAGCAGTTCCCCTAGCGGGAAGGAGACCCAGTACTTC
TRBV6-7,TRBJ1-5,TRBD1,CASSKGQGWGPQHF,TGTGCCAGCAGTAAAGGACAGGGTTGGGGGCCCCAGCATTTT
TRBV6-5,TRBJ2-7,.,CASSYGGGRSYEQYF,TGTGCCAGCAGTTACGGGGGAGGCCGGTCCTACGAGCAGTACTTC